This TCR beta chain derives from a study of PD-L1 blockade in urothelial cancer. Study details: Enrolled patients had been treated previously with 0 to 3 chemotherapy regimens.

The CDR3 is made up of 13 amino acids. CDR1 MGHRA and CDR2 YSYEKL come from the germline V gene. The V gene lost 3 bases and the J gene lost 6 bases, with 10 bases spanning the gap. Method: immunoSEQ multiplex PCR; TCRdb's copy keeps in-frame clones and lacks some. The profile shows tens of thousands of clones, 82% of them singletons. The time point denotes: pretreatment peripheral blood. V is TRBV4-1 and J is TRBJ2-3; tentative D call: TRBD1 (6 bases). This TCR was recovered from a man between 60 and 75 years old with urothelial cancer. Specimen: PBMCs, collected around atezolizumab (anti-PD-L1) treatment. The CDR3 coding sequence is TGCGCCAGCAGCCAGCGGACAGCCGATACGCAGTATTTT. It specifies CASSQRTADTQYF.